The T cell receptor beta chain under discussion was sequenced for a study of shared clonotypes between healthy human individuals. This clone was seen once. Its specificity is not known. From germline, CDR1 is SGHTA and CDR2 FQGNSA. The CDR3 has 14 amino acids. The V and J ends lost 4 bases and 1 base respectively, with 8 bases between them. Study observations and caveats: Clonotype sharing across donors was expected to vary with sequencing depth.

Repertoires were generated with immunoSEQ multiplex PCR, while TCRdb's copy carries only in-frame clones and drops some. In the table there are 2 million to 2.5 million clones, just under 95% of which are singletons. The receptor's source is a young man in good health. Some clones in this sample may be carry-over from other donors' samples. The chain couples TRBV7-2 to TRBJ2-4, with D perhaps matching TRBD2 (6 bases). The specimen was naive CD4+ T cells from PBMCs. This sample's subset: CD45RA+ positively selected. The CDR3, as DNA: TGTGCCAGCAGCTCCGCGGGGGCCAAAAACATTCAGTACTTC. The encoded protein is CASSSAGAKNIQYF. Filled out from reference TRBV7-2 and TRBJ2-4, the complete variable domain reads GAGVSQSPSNKVTEKGKDVELRCDPISGHTALYWYRQSLGQGLEFLIYFQGNSAPDKSGLPSDRFSAERTGGSVSTLTIQRTQQEDSAVYLCASSSAGAKNIQYFGAGTRLSVL.